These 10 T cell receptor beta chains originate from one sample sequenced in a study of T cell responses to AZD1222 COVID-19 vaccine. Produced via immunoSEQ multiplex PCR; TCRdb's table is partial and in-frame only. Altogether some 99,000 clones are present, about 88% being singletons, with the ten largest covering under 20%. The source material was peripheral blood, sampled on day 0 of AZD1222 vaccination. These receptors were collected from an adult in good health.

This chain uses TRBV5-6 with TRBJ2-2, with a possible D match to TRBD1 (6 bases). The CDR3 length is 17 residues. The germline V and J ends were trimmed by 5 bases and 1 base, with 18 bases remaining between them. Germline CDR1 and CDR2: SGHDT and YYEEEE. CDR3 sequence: CASSSTPARGNTGELFF. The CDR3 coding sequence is TGTGCCAGCAGTTCCACCCCCGCCAGGGGGAACACCGGGGAGCTGTTTTTT.

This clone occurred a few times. Here the CDR3 reads CASSLTGTQYF. The CDR3 DNA sequence: TGTGCCAGCAGTTTAACGGGGACGCAGTATTTT. The rearrangement links TRBV12-3 or TRBV12-4 to TRBJ2-3; tentatively, D is TRBD2 (5 bases). Trimming took 2 bases from V and 9 from J, leaving 6 bases between them. The CDR3 consists of 11 residues.

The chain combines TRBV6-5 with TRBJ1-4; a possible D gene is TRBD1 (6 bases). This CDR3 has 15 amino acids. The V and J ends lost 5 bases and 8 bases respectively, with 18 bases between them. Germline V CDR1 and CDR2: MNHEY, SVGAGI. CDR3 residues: CASSLLVAGAEKLFF. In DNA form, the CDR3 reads TGTGCCAGCAGTCTTCTGGTGGCAGGGGCCGAAAAACTGTTTTTT.

The CDR3 DNA is TGTGCCAGTAGTATAGTCTGGGGGGCGCCTAATGAGCAGTTCTTC. Amino acids: CASSIVWGAPNEQFF. The chain has TRBV19 and TRBJ2-1; D might be TRBD1 or TRBD2, each matching 6 bases. The CDR3 has 15 residues. V gave up 1 base and J gave up 7 bases, with 14 bases separating them. Germline assignment: CDR1 LNHDA and CDR2 SQIVND (reference sequence).

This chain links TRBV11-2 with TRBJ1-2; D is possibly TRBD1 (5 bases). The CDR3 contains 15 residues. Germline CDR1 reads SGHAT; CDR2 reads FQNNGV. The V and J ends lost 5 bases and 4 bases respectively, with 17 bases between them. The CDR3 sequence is CASSTYSPGGYGYTF. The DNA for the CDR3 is TGTGCCAGCAGCACATACTCCCCGGGGGGCTATGGCTACACCTTC.

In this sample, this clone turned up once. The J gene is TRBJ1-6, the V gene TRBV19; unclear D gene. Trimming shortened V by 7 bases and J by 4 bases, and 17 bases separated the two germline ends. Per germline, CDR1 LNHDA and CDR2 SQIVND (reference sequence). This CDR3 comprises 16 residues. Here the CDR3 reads CASTDWADEYNSPLHF. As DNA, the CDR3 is TGTGCCAGTACCGACTGGGCAGATGAATATAATTCACCCCTCCACTTT.

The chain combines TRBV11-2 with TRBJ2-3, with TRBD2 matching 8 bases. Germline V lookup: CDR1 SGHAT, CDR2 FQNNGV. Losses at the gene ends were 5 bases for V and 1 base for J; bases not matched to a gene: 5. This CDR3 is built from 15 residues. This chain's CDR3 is CASSAGRGGTDTQYF. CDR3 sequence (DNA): TGTGCCAGCAGCGCCGGGCGGGGGGGCACAGATACGCAGTATTTT.

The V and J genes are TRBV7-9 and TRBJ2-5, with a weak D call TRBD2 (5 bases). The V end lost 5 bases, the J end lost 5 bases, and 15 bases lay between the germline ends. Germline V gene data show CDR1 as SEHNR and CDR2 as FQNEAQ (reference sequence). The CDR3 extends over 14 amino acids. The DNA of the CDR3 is TGTGCCAGCAGCCCGCCGGGATCCTCGGAGACCCAGTACTTC. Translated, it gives CASSPPGSSETQYF.

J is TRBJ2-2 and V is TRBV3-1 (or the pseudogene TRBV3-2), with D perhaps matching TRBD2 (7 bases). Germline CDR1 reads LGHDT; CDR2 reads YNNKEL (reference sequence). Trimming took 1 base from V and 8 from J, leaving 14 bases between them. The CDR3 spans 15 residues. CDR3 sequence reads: CASSQGAGAEGELFF. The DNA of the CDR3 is TGTGCCAGCAGCCAAGGGGCGGGGGCCGAGGGGGAGCTGTTTTTT.

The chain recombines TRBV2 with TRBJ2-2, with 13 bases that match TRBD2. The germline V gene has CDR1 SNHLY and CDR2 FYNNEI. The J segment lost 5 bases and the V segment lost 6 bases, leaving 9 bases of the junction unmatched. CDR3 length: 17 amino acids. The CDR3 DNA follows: TGTGCCAGCAGACCCGGGACTAGCGGGATAGGGACCGGGGAGCTGTTTTTT. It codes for CASRPGTSGIGTGELFF.